The rows below give T cell receptor beta chains drawn from one sample of a study of regulatory T cells in long-lasting Graves disease. TCRdb redid the calling of the multiplex PCR reads with MiXCR, one entry per CDR3 protein. The sample yields 390,000 or so distinct CDR3 sequences, approximately 23% seen once. The sample here was peripheral blood mononuclear cells (PBMCs), taken when the disease was refractory, from a patient treated with antithyroid drugs. The receptors come from a woman aged 40-49 years with Graves disease. CDR3s include the opening cysteine and the closing phenylalanine or tryptophan. D genes are given only for firm matches. Rows give clone size only sometimes, using once, few, many, or a class for an expanded clone.

len: 12
abundance: many
j_gene: TRBJ2-5
v_gene: TRBV2
d_gene: -
CDR3aa: CASSFVRETQYF
CDR3nt: TGTGCCAGCAGTTTTGTCAGAGAGACCCAGTACTTC

len: 13
abundance: -
j_gene: TRBJ2-5
v_gene: TRBV20-1
d_gene: -
CDR3aa: CSEEDPGRETQYF
CDR3nt: TGCAGTGAAGAGGACCCGGGAAGGGAGACCCAGTACTTC

len: 16
abundance: -
j_gene: TRBJ2-7
v_gene: TRBV20-1
d_gene: TRBD2
CDR3aa: CSASGPAGDISYEQYF
CDR3nt: TGCAGTGCCTCGGGACCAGCGGGAGATATCTCCTACGAGCAGTACTTC

len: 14
abundance: few
j_gene: TRBJ2-2
v_gene: TRBV20-1
d_gene: -
CDR3aa: CSASKGVNTGELFF
CDR3nt: TGCAGTGCTAGTAAGGGGGTGAACACCGGGGAGCTGTTTTTT

len: 17
abundance: few
j_gene: TRBJ2-5
v_gene: TRBV14
d_gene: -
CDR3aa: CASSQEGARGVTETQYF
CDR3nt: TGTGCCAGCAGCCAAGAGGGGGCTCGGGGAGTCACGGAGACCCAGTACTTC

len: 11
abundance: many
j_gene: TRBJ1-4
v_gene: TRBV28
d_gene: -
CDR3aa: CASSLNEKLFF
CDR3nt: TGTGCCAGCAGTTTGAATGAAAAACTGTTTTTT

len: 16
abundance: few
j_gene: TRBJ1-3
v_gene: TRBV7-9
d_gene: TRBD1
CDR3aa: CASSSGQPSSGNTIYF
CDR3nt: TGTGCCAGCAGCTCGGGACAGCCCTCCTCTGGAAACACCATATATTTT

len: 16
abundance: few
j_gene: TRBJ2-2
v_gene: TRBV19
d_gene: -
CDR3aa: CASSIGVGRNTGELFF
CDR3nt: TGTGCCAGTAGTATAGGGGTTGGGCGTAACACCGGGGAGCTGTTTTTT

len: 15
abundance: many
j_gene: TRBJ2-7
v_gene: TRBV10-2
d_gene: TRBD2
CDR3aa: CASSVLAGGPYEQYF
CDR3nt: TGCGCCAGCAGTGTGTTAGCGGGAGGGCCCTACGAGCAGTACTTC

len: 15
abundance: -
j_gene: TRBJ2-7
v_gene: TRBV3-1
d_gene: -
CDR3aa: CASSQDPGIDYEQYF
CDR3nt: TGTGCCAGCAGCCAAGATCCCGGGATTGACTACGAGCAGTACTTC

len: 17
abundance: -
j_gene: TRBJ2-7
v_gene: TRBV27
d_gene: -
CDR3aa: CASSRPYLGDRIYEQYF
CDR3nt: TGTGCCAGCAGTCGACCCTATTTGGGGGATCGAATATACGAGCAGTACTTC

len: 16
abundance: -
j_gene: TRBJ2-2
v_gene: TRBV24-1
d_gene: -
CDR3aa: CATSAPGTPNTGELFF
CDR3nt: TGTGCCACCAGCGCCCCCGGGACTCCAAACACCGGGGAGCTGTTTTTT

len: 16
abundance: -
j_gene: TRBJ2-1
v_gene: TRBV6-5
d_gene: -
CDR3aa: CASSYSGQIPYNEQFF
CDR3nt: TGTGCCAGCAGTTACTCGGGACAAATCCCCTACAATGAGCAGTTCTTC

len: 15
abundance: many
j_gene: TRBJ2-1
v_gene: TRBV6-2/TRBV6-3
d_gene: TRBD1
CDR3aa: CASSYAGTAVNEQFF
CDR3nt: TGTGCCAGCAGTTACGCCGGGACAGCGGTGAATGAGCAGTTCTTC

len: 15
abundance: few
j_gene: TRBJ2-5
v_gene: TRBV20-1
d_gene: TRBD1
CDR3aa: CSARTRTATGETQYF
CDR3nt: TGCAGTGCTAGAACCCGGACGGCGACAGGGGAGACCCAGTACTTC

len: 14
abundance: many
j_gene: TRBJ2-7
v_gene: TRBV6-1
d_gene: -
CDR3aa: CASSDAAVSTEQYF
CDR3nt: TGTGCCAGCAGTGATGCAGCTGTGAGTACCGAGCAGTACTTC

len: 16
abundance: many
j_gene: TRBJ2-5
v_gene: TRBV28
d_gene: -
CDR3aa: CASSLRLGAPKETQYF
CDR3nt: TGTGCCAGCAGTTTAAGGCTCGGGGCGCCCAAGGAGACCCAGTACTTC

len: 15
abundance: -
j_gene: TRBJ2-1
v_gene: TRBV12-3/TRBV12-4
d_gene: -
CDR3aa: CASSTFLLVPNEQFF
CDR3nt: TGTGCCAGCAGTACTTTTCTGTTAGTCCCCAATGAGCAGTTCTTC

len: 15
abundance: -
j_gene: TRBJ2-5
v_gene: TRBV7-9
d_gene: TRBD2
CDR3aa: CASSPRGREDETQYF
CDR3nt: TGTGCCAGCAGCCCGAGAGGGCGGGAGGATGAGACCCAGTACTTC

len: 14
abundance: few
j_gene: TRBJ2-6
v_gene: TRBV2
d_gene: -
CDR3aa: CASSEYTGANVLTF
CDR3nt: TGTGCCAGCAGCGAATATACAGGGGCCAACGTCCTGACTTTC

len: 13
abundance: many
j_gene: TRBJ2-7
v_gene: TRBV5-1
d_gene: TRBD2
CDR3aa: CASSLAGNYEQYF
CDR3nt: TGTGCCAGCAGCTTAGCGGGAAACTACGAGCAGTACTTC

len: 13
abundance: many
j_gene: TRBJ2-7
v_gene: TRBV6-1
d_gene: -
CDR3aa: CASSGPGQVEQYF
CDR3nt: TGTGCCAGCAGCGGGCCTGGCCAAGTCGAGCAGTACTTC

len: 15
abundance: -
j_gene: TRBJ2-4
v_gene: TRBV6-2/TRBV6-3
d_gene: -
CDR3aa: CASSDTGLAKNIQYF
CDR3nt: TGTGCCAGCAGTGACACAGGGTTAGCCAAAAACATTCAGTACTTC